A single T cell receptor beta chain is shown here with its context. Antigen specificity is unknown. CDR3 length equals 18 residues. Trimming removed 4 bases at V and 4 bases at J, with 20 bases between. Germline lookup yields CDR1 MDHEN and CDR2 SYDVKM. Extracted RNA was reverse transcribed, and the resulting cDNA served as sequencing template. The method was immunoSEQ multiplex PCR; TCRdb's version includes in-frame clones alone and lacks a portion of them. The sample has more than 12,000 clones, under 60% seen once. The data originate from a study of CD8+ T cells in alopecia areata. Across the study: Patients took tofacitinib for 6 to 18 months, followed by 6 drug-free months. Study-wide findings and caveats: Compared with normal scalp, lesional scalp had higher clonality and more expanded CD8+ clones.

Alopecia areata patients had lesional scalp punch biopsies and peripheral blood taken from them. The sample was skin, taken at week 0. The chain joins TRBV28 to TRBJ2-6, with D maybe TRBD1 (6 bases). The receptor's source is a human donor with alopecia areata. CDR3 sequence: CASSWPGVSSLGANVLTF. Here the CDR3 DNA reads TGTGCCAGCAGTTGGCCAGGGGTTAGCTCTTTGGGGGCCAACGTCCTGACTTTC.